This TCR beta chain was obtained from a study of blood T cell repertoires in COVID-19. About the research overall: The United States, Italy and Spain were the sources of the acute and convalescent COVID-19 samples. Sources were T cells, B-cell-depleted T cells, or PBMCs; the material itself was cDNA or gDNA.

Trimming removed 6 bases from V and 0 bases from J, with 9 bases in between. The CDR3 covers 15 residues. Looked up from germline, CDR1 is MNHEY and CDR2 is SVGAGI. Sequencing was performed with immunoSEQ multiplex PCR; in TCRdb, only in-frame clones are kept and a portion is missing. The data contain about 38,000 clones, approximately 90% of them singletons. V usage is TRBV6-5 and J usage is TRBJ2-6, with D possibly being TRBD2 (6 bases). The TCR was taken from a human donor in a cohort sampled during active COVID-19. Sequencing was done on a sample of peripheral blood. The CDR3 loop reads CASRATSSGANVLTF. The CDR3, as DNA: TGTGCCAGCAGAGCGACTAGCTCTGGGGCCAACGTCCTGACTTTC.